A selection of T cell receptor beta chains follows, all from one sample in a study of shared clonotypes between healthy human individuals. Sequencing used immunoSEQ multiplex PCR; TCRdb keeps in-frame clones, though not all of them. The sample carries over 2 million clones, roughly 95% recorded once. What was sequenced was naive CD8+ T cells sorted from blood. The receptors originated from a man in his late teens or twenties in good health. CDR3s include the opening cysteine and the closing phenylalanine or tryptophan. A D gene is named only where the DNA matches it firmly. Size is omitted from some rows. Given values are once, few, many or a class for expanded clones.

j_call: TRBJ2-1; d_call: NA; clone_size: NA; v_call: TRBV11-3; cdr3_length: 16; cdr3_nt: TGTGCCAGCAGCTTAGCCGACTCCTCTCGGTACAATGAGCAGTTCTTC; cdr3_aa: CASSLADSSRYNEQFF
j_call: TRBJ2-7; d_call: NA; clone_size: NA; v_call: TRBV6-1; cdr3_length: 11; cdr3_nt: TGTGCCAGCAGGGAGCAGAGCGAGCAGTACTTC; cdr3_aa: CASREQSEQYF
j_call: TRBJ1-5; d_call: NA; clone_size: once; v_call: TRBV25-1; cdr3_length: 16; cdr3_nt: TGTGCCAGCAGCCCCGCCGCCTCAGGGGTATTTCAGCCCCAGCATTTT; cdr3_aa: CASSPAASGVFQPQHF
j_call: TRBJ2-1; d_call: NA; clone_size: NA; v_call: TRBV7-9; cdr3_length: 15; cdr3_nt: TGTGCCAGCAGCTTCGGGGTCCGGGGGCTGGATGAGCAGTTCTTC; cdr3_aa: CASSFGVRGLDEQFF
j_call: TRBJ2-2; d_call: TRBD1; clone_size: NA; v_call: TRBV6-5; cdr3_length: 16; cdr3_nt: TGTGCCAGCAGTTACGCAGGGACAGGGGTTGGCGGGGAGCTGTTTTTT; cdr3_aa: CASSYAGTGVGGELFF
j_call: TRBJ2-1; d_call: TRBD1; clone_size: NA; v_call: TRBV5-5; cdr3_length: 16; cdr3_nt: TGTGCCAGCAGCCAAACGGGACAGGCGGGAAACAATGAGCAGTTCTTC; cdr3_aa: CASSQTGQAGNNEQFF
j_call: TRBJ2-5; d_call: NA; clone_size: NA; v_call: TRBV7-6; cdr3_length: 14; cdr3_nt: TGTGCCAGCAGTTTCAGGGGCGGCCAAGAGACCCAGTACTTC; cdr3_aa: CASSFRGGQETQYF
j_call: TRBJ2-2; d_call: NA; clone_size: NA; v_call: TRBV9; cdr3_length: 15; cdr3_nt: TGTGCCAGCAGCGACGGGACTTATAACACCGGGGAGCTGTTTTTT; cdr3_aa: CASSDGTYNTGELFF
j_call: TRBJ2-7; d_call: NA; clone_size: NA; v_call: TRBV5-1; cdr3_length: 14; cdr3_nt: TGCGCCAGCAGCTTGGATCCATCCTTTTACGAGCAGTACTTC; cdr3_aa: CASSLDPSFYEQYF
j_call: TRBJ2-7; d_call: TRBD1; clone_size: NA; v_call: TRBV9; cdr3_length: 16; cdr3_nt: TGTGCCAGCAGCGCCGGACAGGGTTTCGGTACCTACGAGCAGTACTTC; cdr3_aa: CASSAGQGFGTYEQYF
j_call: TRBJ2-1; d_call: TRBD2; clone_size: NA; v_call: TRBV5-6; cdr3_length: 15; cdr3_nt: TGTGCCAGCAGCTTGGGACTAGCGGGAGAGGATGAGCAGTTCTTC; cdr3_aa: CASSLGLAGEDEQFF
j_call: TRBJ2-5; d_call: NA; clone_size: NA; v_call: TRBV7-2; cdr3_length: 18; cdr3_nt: TGTGCCAGCAGCTTAGAAGGTCCGTGGGGGGGCCCACAAGAGACCCAGTACTTC; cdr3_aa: CASSLEGPWGGPQETQYF
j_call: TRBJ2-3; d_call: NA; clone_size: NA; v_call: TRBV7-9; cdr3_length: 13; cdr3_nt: TGTGCCAGCAGCTCAACCTCGCCAGATACGCAGTATTTT; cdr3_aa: CASSSTSPDTQYF
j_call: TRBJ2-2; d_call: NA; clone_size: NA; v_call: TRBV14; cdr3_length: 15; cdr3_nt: TGTGCCAGCAGCCAAGTCCTAGACTACACCGGGGAGCTGTTTTTT; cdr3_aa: CASSQVLDYTGELFF
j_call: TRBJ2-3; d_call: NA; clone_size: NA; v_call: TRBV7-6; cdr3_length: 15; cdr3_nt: TGTGCCAGCAGCTTAGAGGACGGAAGCACAGATACGCAGTATTTT; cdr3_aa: CASSLEDGSTDTQYF
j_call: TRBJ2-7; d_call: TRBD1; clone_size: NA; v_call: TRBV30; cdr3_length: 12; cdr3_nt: TGTGCCTGGAGTGGACAGGGGGGCGAGCAGTACTTC; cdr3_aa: CAWSGQGGEQYF
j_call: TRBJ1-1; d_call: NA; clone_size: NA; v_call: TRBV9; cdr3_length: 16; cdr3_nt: TGTGCCAGCAGCGTGAGGTGGGAACACCCGAACACTGAAGCTTTCTTT; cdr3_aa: CASSVRWEHPNTEAFF
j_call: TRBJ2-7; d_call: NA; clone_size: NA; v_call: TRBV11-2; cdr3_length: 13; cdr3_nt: TGTGCCAGCAGCTTCGGACATTTCTACGAGCAGTACTTC; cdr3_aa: CASSFGHFYEQYF
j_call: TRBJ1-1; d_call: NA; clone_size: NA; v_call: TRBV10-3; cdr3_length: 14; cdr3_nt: TGTGCCATCAGAGCGGGACGGGCGTCCACTGAAGCTTTCTTT; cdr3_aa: CAIRAGRASTEAFF
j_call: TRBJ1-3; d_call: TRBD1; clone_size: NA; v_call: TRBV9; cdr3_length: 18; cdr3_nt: TGTGCCAGCAGCGTAGAAGGAGGACAGGGGATGACTGGAAACACCATATATTTT; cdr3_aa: CASSVEGGQGMTGNTIYF
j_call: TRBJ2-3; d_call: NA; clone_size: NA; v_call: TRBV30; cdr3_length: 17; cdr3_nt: TGTGCCTGGAGTCCGGGGGTCCTGAGGCCCCCCACAGATACGCAGTATTTT; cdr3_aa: CAWSPGVLRPPTDTQYF
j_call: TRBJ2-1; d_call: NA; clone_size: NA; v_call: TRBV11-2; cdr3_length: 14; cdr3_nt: TGTGCCAGCAGCTTTCGTCCCGGGTACAATGAGCAGTTCTTC; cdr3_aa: CASSFRPGYNEQFF
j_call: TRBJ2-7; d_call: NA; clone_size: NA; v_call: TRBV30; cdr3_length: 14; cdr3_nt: TGTGCCTGGATCCTTCCGGGACAATCCTACGAGCAGTACTTC; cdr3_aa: CAWILPGQSYEQYF
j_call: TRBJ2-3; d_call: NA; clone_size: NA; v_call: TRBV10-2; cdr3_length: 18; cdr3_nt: TGCGCCAGCCATACGACACTCCCGGCTAGCGAGGGGACAGATACGCAGTATTTT; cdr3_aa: CASHTTLPASEGTDTQYF
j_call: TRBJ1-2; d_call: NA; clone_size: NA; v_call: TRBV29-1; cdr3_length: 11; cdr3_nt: TGCAGCGATTCAGGGGTCTATGGCTACACCTTC; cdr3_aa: CSDSGVYGYTF
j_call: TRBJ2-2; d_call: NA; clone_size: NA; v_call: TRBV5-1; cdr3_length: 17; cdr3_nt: TGCGCCAGCAGCCACTCGCCTAGTGAGCCGAACACCGGGGAGCTGTTTTTT; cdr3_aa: CASSHSPSEPNTGELFF
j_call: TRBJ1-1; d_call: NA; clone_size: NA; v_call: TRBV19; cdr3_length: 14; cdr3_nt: TGTGCCAGTAGTTTCACAGACGTGAACACTGAAGCTTTCTTT; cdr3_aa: CASSFTDVNTEAFF
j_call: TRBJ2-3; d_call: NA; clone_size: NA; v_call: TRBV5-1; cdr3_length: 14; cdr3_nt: TGCGCCAGCAGCTTGGAGGTTAGCACAGATACGCAGTATTTT; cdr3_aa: CASSLEVSTDTQYF
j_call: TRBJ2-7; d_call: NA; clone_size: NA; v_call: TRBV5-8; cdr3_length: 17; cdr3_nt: TGTGCCAGCAGCTTGGCCGGGGTACACGATGAAGCGAACGAGCAGTACTTC; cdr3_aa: CASSLAGVHDEANEQYF
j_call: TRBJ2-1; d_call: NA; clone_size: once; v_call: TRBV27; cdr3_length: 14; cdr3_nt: TGTGCCAGCAGTTTATCAACCCGACAGATCTCCGAGTTCTTC; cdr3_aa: CASSLSTRQISEFF
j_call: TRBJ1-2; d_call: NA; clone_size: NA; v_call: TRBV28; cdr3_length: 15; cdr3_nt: TGTGCCAGCAGCCCCGGCGACAGAGACTTCTATGGCTACACCTTC; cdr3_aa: CASSPGDRDFYGYTF
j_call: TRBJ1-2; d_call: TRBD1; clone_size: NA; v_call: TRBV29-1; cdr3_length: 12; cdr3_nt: TGCAGCGTTCATGGACAGGGGTGGGGCTACACCTTC; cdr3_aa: CSVHGQGWGYTF
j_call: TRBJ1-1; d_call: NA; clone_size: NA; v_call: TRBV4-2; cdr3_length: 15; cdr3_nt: TGTGCCAGCAGCCAAGAACGGTTCATGAACACTGAAGCTTTCTTT; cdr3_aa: CASSQERFMNTEAFF
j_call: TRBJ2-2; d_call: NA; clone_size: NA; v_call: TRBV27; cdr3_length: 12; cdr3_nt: TGTGCCAGCAGTATTAACACCGGGGAGCTGTTTTTT; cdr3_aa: CASSINTGELFF
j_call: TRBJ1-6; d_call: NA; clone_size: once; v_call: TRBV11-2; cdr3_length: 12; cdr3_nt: TGTGCCAGCAGCTGGGCCGATTCACCCCTCCACTTT; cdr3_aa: CASSWADSPLHF
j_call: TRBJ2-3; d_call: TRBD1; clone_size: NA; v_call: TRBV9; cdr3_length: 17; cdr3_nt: TGTGCCAGCAGCGTAGACCCCGGGACAGGGGACACAGATACGCAGTATTTT; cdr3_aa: CASSVDPGTGDTDTQYF
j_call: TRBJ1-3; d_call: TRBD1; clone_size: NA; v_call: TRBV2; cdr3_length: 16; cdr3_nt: TGTGCCAGCAGTGTTCTCGGACAGGGGCCTGGAAACACCATATATTTT; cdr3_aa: CASSVLGQGPGNTIYF
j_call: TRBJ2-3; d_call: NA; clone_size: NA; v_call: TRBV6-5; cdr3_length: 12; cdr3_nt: TGTGCCAGCGGGGGATTGGCAGATACGCAGTATTTT; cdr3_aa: CASGGLADTQYF
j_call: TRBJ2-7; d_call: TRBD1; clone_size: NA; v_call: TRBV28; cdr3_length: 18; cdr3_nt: TGTGCCAGCAGTTTTCATACCGGAACAGGGGTGGGAAGTTCCGAGCAGTACTTC; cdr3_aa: CASSFHTGTGVGSSEQYF
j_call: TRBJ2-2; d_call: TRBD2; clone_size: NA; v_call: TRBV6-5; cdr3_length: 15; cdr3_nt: TGTGCCAGCAGTTACCCTGCGGGAGGTACCGGGGAGCTGTTTTTT; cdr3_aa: CASSYPAGGTGELFF
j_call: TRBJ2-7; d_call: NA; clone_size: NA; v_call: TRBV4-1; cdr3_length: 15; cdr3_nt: TGCGCCAGCAGCCCAATGGGGCCCTCGACCTACGAGCAGTACTTC; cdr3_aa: CASSPMGPSTYEQYF
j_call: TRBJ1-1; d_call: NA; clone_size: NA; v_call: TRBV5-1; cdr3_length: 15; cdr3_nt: TGCGCCAGCAGTGGGTCTCGGGGGGCGAACACTGAAGCTTTCTTT; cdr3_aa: CASSGSRGANTEAFF
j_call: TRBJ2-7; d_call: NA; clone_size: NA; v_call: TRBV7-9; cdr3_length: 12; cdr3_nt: TGTGCCAGCAGCTTGGTCGGGTGGGAGCAGTACTTC; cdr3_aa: CASSLVGWEQYF
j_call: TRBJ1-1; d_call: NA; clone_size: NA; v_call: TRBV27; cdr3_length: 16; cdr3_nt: TGTGCCAGCAGTTTAAAAGGGAGGGGCATGAACACTGAAGCTTTCTTT; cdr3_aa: CASSLKGRGMNTEAFF
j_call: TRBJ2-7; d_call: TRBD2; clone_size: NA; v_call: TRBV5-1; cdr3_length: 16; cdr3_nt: TGCGCCAGCAGCTGGGACCCCCGGGCGGGAGGGGACGAGCAGTACTTC; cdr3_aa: CASSWDPRAGGDEQYF
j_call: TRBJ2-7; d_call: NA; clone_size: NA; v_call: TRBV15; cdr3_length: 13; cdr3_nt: TGTGCCACCAGCAGTGACAGGACCTACGAGCAGTACTTC; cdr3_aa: CATSSDRTYEQYF
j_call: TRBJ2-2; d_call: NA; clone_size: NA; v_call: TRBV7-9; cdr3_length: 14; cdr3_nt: TGTGCCAGCAGCTTATCTATGTCGGCCGGGGAGCTGTTTTTT; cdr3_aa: CASSLSMSAGELFF
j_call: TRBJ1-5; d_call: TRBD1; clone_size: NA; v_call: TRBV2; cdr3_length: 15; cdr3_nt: TGTGCCAGCAGTGAGGGCAGGGGGATGGATCAGCCCCAGCATTTT; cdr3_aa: CASSEGRGMDQPQHF